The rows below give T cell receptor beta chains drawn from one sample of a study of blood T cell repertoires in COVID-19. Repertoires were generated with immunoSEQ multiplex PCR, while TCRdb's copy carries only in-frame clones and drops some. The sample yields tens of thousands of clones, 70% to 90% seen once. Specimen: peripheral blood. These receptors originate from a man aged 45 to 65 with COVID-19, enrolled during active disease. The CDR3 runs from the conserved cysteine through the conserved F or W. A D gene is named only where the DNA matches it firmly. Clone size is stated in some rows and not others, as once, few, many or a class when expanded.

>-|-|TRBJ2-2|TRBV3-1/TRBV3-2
TGTGCCAGCAGCCAGGGACTTCCACTCGGGGCGGACACCGGGGAGCTGTTTTTT
CASSQGLPLGADTGELFF
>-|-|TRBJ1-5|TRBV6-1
TGTGCCAGCAGTGAAGTGCAAGGGACAACCCAGCATTTT
CASSEVQGTTQHF
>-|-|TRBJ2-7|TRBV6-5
TGTGCCAGCAGGAGGGACACCTACGAGCAGTACTTC
CASRRDTYEQYF
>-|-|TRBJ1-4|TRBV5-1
TGCGCCAGCAGCTTCGACAGACCGAATGAAAAACTGTTTTTT
CASSFDRPNEKLFF
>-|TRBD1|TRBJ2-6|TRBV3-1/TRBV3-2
TGTGCCAGCAGCCAGGGGACAGGAAGCTCTGGGGCCAACGTCCTGACTTTC
CASSQGTGSSGANVLTF
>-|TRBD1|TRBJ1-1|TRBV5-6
TGTGCCAGCAGCTTGGCGGGACAGATAACTGAAGCTTTCTTT
CASSLAGQITEAFF
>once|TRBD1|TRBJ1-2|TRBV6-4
TGTGCCAGCAGCCATGGGACAGGACGCCACACCTTCTATGGCTACACCTTC
CASSHGTGRHTFYGYTF
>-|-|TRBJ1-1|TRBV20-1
TGCAGTGCTGGTGGGGGAGGTAGTATTGAAGCTTTCTTT
CSAGGGGSIEAFF
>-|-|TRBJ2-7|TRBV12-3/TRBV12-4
TGTGCCAGCAGTTTAGGCCGGGGAGAGCAGTACTTC
CASSLGRGEQYF
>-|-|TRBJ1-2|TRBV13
TGTGCCAGCAGCTACGGGTCAAACTATGGCTACACCTTC
CASSYGSNYGYTF
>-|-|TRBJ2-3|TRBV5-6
TGTGCCAGCAGCTTGAGAGGTATCGGGGGTCAGACAGATACGCAGTATTTT
CASSLRGIGGQTDTQYF
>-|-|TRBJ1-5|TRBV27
TGTGCCAGCAGTTCAGGAGACAGATACAATCAGCCCCAGCATTTT
CASSSGDRYNQPQHF
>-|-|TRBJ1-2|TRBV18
TGTGCCAGCGGGGTCCAGGGCTGGGACTATGGCTACACCTTC
CASGVQGWDYGYTF
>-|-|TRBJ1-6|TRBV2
TGTGCCAGCAGCCTATACTTGCTTAATAATTCACCCCTCCACTTT
CASSLYLLNNSPLHF
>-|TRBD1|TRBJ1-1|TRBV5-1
TGCGCCAGCAGCTTGGATTCAGGGGGCACTGAAGCTTTCTTT
CASSLDSGGTEAFF
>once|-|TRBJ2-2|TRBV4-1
TGCGCCAGCAGCCGTATCAGGGATTCGAACACCGGGGAGCTGTTTTTT
CASSRIRDSNTGELFF
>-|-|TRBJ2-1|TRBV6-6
TGTGCCAGCAATCCCAGGGGCGGGAATGAGCAGTTCTTC
CASNPRGGNEQFF
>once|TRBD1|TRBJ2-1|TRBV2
TGTGCCAGCAGATCGGGACAGAGTTACAATGAGCAGTTCTTC
CASRSGQSYNEQFF
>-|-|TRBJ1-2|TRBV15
TGTGCCACCAGGGGACTTGGAGGTGGCTACACCTTC
CATRGLGGGYTF
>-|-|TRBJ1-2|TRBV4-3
TGCGCCAGCAGCTCCCGGAGGAGGGCGGGCTATGGCTACACCTTC
CASSSRRRAGYGYTF
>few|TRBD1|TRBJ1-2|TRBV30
TGTGCCTGGACTACGGGGACAGGGGTTTTGGGTGGCTACACCTTC
CAWTTGTGVLGGYTF
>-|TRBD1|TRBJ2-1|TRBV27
TGTGCCAGCAGTTCAACCCGGGACAGGGGGAATGAGCAGTTCTTC
CASSSTRDRGNEQFF
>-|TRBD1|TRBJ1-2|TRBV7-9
TGTGCCAGCAGCTCCCTCCCGCGACAGGGGGCGCGCGGCTATGGCTACACCTTC
CASSSLPRQGARGYGYTF
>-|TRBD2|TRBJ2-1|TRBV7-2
TGTGCCAGCAGCTTAGTTATTAGCGGGGGGGCAAATGAGCAGTTCTTC
CASSLVISGGANEQFF
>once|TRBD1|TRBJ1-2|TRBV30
TGTGCCTGGAGTGTAAGGACAGGGGGAGGCTACACCTTC
CAWSVRTGGGYTF
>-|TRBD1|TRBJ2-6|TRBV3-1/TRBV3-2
TGTGCCAGCAGGAACCCGGGACAGCACTCTGGGGCCAACGTCCTGACTTTC
CASRNPGQHSGANVLTF
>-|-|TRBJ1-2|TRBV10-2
TGCGCCAGCAGTGAGTCGAGAGCTAACTATGGCTACACCTTC
CASSESRANYGYTF
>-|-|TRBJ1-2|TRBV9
TGTGCCAGCAGCGTGCGGCGGGACGACGCGGGTGGCTACACCTTC
CASSVRRDDAGGYTF